These 7 T cell receptor beta chains share one sample of origin, sequenced in a study of CD8+ T cells in alopecia areata. RNA extraction and reverse transcription yielded cDNA as sequencing template. Sequencing used immunoSEQ multiplex PCR; TCRdb keeps in-frame clones, though not all of them. The sample includes more than 200,000 clones, approximately 45% of them seen just once. Treatment of the sample: oral pan-JAK inhibitor, 5-10 mg twice daily. Sequenced here: CD4+ T cells sorted from blood, sampled at approximately week 37, from a patient treated with tofacitinib. The receptors come from a human donor with alopecia areata.

CDR3 nucleotide sequence: TGTGCCAGCAGCGTAGGGACAGGGGAGAAAGAGACCCAGTACTTC. Its translation: CASSVGTGEKETQYF. This chain uses TRBV9 with TRBJ2-5, with 9 bases lining up with TRBD1. This CDR3 comprises 15 residues. The germline gives CDR1 SGDLS, CDR2 YYNGEE. J was trimmed by 3 bases and V by 0 bases; bases with no gene match: 3.

The chain couples TRBV6-5 to TRBJ2-3, with D tentatively TRBD1 or TRBD2 (6 bases each). V was shortened by 3 bases and J by 2 bases, with 15 bases between the two germline ends. The CDR3 totals 16 residues. Germline assignment: CDR1 MNHEY and CDR2 SVGAGI. The CDR3 region has the DNA TGTGCCAGCAGTTATTCTCCACCGGGGGCCACAGATACGCAGTATTTT. It specifies CASSYSPPGATDTQYF.

In regard to this clone: An end of the junction does not agree with germline; a read error may underlie this. The chain couples TRBV7-9 to TRBJ2-5; 7 nucleotides match TRBD2. Germline CDR1 reads SEHNR; CDR2 reads FQNEAQ (reference sequence). CDR3 length: 12 residues. The CDR3 is CASSSGGGPADF. CDR3 coding DNA: TGTGCCAGCAGTTCCGGCGGGGGACCCGCGGACTTC. The variable domain in full, completed from reference TRBV7-9 and TRBJ2-5, reads DTGVSQNPRHKITKRGQNVTFRCDPISEHNRLYWYRQTLGQGPEFLTYFQNEAQLEKSRLLSDRFSAERPKGSFSTLEIQRTEQGDSAMYLCASSSGGGPADFGPGTRLLVL.

This clone was seen a few times. This rearrangement joins TRBV15 to TRBJ2-2; 8 positions match TRBD1. V lost 1 base and J lost 3; bases outside the gene matches: 4. Germline values: CDR1 LNHNV, CDR2 YYDKDF (reference sequence). The CDR3 contains 16 residues. CDR3 loop: CATSRGTGWDTGELFF. DNA of the CDR3: TGTGCCACCAGCAGAGGGACAGGGTGGGACACCGGGGAGCTGTTTTTT.

This clone was seen once. The CDR3 bases are TGTGCCACCAGCAGAGTAAGAGGGGCCGCCAATGAGCAGTTCTTC. Its protein is CATSRVRGAANEQFF. The rearrangement links TRBV15 to TRBJ2-1; D possibly matches TRBD1 or TRBD2 (5 bases each). The CDR3 spans 15 residues. Germline loops: CDR1 LNHNV, CDR2 YYDKDF (reference sequence). Trimming left V 1 base short and J 6 bases short, with 13 bases between.

The V call is TRBV7-2, the J call TRBJ2-5, with TRBD2 matching 9 bases. The CDR3 is 16 residues long. From germline, CDR1 is SGHTA and CDR2 FQGNSA. The junction had 8 bases not matched to a gene; V was cut back by 1 base and J by 5 bases. CDR3 nucleotide sequence: TGTGCCAGCAGCTTAGGGTTAGCGGGAGAAAGGGAGACCCAGTACTTC. Its translation is CASSLGLAGERETQYF.

This chain joins TRBV7-7 and TRBJ2-1; 10 positions agree with TRBD2. The CDR3 runs to 16 residues. The germline CDR1 and CDR2 sequences are SSHAT and FNYEAQ (reference sequence). V trimming: 0 bases; J trimming: 5 bases; junction bases outside the gene matches: 4. CDR3 sequence (DNA): TGTGCCAGCAGCTTAGCGCTAGCGGGAGAGGACAATGAGCAGTTCTTC. This translates into CASSLALAGEDNEQFF.